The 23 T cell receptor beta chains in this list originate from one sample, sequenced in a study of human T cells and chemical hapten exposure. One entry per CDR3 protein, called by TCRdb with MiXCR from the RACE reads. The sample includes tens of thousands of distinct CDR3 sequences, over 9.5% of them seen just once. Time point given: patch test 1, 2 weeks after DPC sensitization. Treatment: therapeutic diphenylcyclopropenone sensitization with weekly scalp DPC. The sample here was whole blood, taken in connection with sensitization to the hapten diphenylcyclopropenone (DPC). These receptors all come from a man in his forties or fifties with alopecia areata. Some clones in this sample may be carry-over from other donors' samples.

DNA of the CDR3: TGTGCCAGCAGCCATGTACAACAGGGGGCGGATCAGTACTTC. Amino acid sequence: CASSHVQQGADQYF. This chain uses TRBV4-2 with TRBJ2-7, with 9 bases identical to TRBD1. Germline V CDR1 and CDR2: LGHNA, YNFKEQ. There are 14 residues in the CDR3. The junction had 10 bases not matched to a gene; V was cut back by 3 bases and J by 10 bases.

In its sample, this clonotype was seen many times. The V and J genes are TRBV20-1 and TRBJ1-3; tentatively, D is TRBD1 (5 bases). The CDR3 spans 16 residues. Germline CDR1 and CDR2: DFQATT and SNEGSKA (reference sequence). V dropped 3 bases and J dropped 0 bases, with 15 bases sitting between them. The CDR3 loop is CSARNVGGGSGNTIYF. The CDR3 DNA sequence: TGCAGTGCTAGGAATGTGGGGGGTGGCTCTGGAAACACCATATATTTT.

The CDR3, as DNA: TGTGCCAGCAGCTTAGCCGCGACTAGCACAGATACGCAGTATTTT. Translation gives CASSLAATSTDTQYF. This chain uses TRBV7-6 with TRBJ2-3, with D hard to call. V lost 0 bases to trimming and J lost 0 bases, with 7 bases between them. Germline V gene data show CDR1 as SGHVS and CDR2 as FNYEAQ. This CDR3 spans 15 amino acids.

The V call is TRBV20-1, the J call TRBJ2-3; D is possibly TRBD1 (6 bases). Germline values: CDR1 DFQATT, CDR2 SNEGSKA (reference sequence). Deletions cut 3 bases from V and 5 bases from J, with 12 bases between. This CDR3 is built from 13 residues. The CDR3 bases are TGCAGTGCTAGTAGGACAGTTCGAGATACGCAGTATTTT. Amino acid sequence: CSASRTVRDTQYF.

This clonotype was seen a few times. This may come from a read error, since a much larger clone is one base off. CDR3 nucleotides: TGTGCCACCAGCCAAGAAAGCGGATGGGCAGATACGCAGTATTTT. Encoded protein: CATSQESGWADTQYF. The chain employs TRBV14 and TRBJ2-3, with TRBD2 as a possible D gene (5 bases). Germline CDR1 is SGHDN and CDR2 is FVKESK. The CDR3 loop spans 15 amino acids.

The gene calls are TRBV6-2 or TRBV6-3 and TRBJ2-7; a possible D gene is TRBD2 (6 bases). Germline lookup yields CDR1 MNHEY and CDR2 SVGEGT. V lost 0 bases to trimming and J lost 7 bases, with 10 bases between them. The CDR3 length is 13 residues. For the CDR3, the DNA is TGTGCCAGCAGTTACTCGGAACGGGGGGAGCAGTACGTC. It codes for CASSYSERGEQYV.

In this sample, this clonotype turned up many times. CDR3 amino acids: CASSLAPEQPQHF. DNA for the CDR3: TGCGCCAGCAGCTTGGCCCCGGAACAGCCCCAGCATTTT. The V call is TRBV5-1, the J call TRBJ1-5; no definite D call. The CDR3 contains 13 residues. The V gene's germline CDR1 is SGHRS and CDR2 YFSETQ. V was trimmed by 0 bases and J by 7 bases, leaving 8 bases between them. The variable domain in full, with the rest retrieved from reference TRBV5-1 and TRBJ1-5, is KAGVTQTPRYLIKTRGQQVTLSCSPISGHRSVSWYQQTPGQGLQFLFEYFSETQRNKGNFPGRFSGRQFSNSRSEMNVSTLELGDSALYLCASSLAPEQPQHFGDGTRLSIL.

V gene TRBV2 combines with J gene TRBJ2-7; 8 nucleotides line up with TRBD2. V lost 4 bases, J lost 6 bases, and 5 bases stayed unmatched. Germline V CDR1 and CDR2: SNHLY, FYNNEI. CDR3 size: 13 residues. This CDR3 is CASSARRGGEQYV. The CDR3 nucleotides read TGTGCCAGCAGTGCCAGACGGGGGGGCGAGCAGTACGTC.

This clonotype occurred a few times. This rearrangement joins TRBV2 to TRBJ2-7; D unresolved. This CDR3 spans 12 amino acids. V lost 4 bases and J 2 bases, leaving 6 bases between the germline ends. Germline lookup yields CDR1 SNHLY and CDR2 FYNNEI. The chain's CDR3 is CASSATTYEQYV. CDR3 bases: TGTGCCAGCAGTGCCACAACCTACGAGCAGTACGTC.

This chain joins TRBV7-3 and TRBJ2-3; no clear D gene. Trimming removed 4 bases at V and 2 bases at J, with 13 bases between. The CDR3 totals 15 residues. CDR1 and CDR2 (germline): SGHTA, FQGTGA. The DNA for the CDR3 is TGTGCCAGCAGCTCCCCGGACGACTTCACAGATACGCAGTATTTT. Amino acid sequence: CASSSPDDFTDTQYF.

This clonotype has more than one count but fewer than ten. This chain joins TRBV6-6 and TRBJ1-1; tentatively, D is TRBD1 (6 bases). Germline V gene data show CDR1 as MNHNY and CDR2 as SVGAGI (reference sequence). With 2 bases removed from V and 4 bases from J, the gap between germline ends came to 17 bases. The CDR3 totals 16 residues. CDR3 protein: CASSYELGGGGTEAFF. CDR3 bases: TGTGCCAGCAGTTACGAACTAGGGGGGGGAGGCACTGAAGCTTTCTTT.

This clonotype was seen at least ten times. CDR3 residues: CATMDRGYSGNTIYF. The CDR3 DNA reads TGTGCCACCATGGACAGGGGTTACTCTGGAAACACCATATATTTT. This chain uses TRBV6-5 with TRBJ1-3; TRBD1 matches 9 bases. Germline V gene sequence: CDR1 MNHEY, CDR2 SVGAGI. The CDR3 extends over 15 amino acids. The V and J ends lost 10 bases and 0 bases, in that order; junction bases with no gene match: 7.

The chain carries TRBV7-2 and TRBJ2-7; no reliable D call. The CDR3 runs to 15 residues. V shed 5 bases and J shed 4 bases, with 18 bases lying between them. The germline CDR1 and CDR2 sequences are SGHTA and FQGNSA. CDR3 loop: CASSPARASRYEQYF. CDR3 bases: TGTGCCAGCAGCCCTGCCCGGGCCAGCCGATACGAGCAGTACTTC.

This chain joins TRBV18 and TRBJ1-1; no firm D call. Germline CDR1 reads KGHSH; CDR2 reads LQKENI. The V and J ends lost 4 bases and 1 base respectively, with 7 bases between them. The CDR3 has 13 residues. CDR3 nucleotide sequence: TGTGCCAGCTCACGTTCAGAGAACACTGAAGCTTTCTTT. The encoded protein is CASSRSENTEAFF.

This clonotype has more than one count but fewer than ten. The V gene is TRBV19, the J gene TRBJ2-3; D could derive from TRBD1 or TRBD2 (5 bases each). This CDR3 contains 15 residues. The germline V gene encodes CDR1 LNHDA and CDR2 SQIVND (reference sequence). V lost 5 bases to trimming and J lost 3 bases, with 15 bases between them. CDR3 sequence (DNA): TGTGCCAGTAGTCCCCGTGGGGGTTCAACAGATACGCAGTATTTT. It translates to CASSPRGGSTDTQYF.

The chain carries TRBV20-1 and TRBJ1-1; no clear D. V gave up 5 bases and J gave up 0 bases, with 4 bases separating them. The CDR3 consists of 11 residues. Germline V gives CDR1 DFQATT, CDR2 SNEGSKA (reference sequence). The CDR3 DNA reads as TGCAGTGCTCCAGTGAACACTGAAGCTTTCTTT. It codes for CSAPVNTEAFF.

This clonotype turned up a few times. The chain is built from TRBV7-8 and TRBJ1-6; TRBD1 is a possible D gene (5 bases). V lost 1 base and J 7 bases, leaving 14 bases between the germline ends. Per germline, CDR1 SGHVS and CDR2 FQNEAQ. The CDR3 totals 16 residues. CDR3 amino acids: CASSLEGAQANSPLHF. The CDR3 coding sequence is TGTGCCAGCAGCTTAGAGGGAGCACAGGCGAATTCACCCCTCCACTTT.

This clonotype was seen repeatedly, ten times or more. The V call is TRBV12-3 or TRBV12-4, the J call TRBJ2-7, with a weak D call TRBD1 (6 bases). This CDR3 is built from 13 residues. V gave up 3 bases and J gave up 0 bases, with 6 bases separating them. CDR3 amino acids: CASSLGHSYEQYV. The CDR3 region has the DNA TGTGCCAGCAGTTTGGGACACTCCTACGAGCAGTACGTC.

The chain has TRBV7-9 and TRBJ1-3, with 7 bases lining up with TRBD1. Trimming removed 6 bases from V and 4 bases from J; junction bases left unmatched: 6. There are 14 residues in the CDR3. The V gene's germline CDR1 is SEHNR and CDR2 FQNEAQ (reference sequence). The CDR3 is CASSATGSGNTIYF. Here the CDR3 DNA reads TGTGCCAGCAGTGCGACAGGGAGCGGAAACACCATATATTTT.

This CDR3 is CASSLSFQGGGIKEPQHF. The CDR3 coding sequence is TGTGCCAGCAGCTTAAGCTTCCAGGGAGGCGGAATCAAAGAGCCCCAGCATTTT. The gene calls are TRBV5-6 and TRBJ1-5; TRBD1 might be the D (5 bases). In germline, CDR1 is SGHDT, CDR2 YYEEEE. Trimming stripped 2 bases from V and 8 bases from J, with 26 bases between. The CDR3 loop spans 18 amino acids. Together with reference TRBV5-6 and TRBJ1-5, the CDR3 gives the full variable domain: DAGVTQSPTHLIKTRGQQVTLRCSPKSGHDTVSWYQQALGQGPQFIFQYYEEEERQRGNFPDRFSGHQFPNYSSELNVNALLLGDSALYLCASSLSFQGGGIKEPQHFGDGTRLSIL.

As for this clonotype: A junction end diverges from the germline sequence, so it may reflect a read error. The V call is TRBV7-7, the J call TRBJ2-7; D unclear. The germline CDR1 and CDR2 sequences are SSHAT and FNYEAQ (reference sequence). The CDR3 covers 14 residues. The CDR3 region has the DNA TGTGCTAGCAGCCCATTACCGGGTTACTACGAGCAGTACTTC. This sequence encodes CASSPLPGYYEQYF.

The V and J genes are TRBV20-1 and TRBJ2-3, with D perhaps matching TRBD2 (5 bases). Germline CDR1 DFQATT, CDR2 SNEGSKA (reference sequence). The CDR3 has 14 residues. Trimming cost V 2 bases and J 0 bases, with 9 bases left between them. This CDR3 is CSARLGGSTDTQYF. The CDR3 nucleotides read TGCAGTGCTAGACTCGGCGGGAGCACAGATACGCAGTATTTT.

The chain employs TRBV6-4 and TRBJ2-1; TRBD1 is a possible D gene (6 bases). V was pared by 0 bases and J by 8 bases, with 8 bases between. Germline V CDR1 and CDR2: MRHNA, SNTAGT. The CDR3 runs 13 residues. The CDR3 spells CASSDSGGYEQFF. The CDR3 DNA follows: TGTGCCAGCAGTGACTCTGGGGGCTATGAGCAGTTCTTC.